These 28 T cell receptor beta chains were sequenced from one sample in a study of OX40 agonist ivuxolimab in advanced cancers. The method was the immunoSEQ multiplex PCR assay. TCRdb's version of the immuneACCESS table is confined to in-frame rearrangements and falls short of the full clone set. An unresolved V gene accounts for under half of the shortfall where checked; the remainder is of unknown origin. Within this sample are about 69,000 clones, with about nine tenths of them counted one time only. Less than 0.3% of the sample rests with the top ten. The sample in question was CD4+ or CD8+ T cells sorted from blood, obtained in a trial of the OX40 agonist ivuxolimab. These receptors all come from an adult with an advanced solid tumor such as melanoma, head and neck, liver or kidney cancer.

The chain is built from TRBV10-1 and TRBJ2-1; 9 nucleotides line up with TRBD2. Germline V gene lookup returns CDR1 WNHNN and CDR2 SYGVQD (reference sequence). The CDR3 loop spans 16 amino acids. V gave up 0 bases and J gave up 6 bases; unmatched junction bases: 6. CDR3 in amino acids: CASSESRAGGINEQFF. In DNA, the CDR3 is TGCGCCAGCAGTGAGTCGAGAGCGGGAGGAATCAATGAGCAGTTCTTC.

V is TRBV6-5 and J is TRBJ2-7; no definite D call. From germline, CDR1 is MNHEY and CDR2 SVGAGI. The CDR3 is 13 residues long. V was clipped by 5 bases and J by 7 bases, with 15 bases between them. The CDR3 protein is CASSRPVLSEQYF. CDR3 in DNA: TGTGCCAGCAGTCGGCCCGTCTTGAGTGAGCAGTACTTC.

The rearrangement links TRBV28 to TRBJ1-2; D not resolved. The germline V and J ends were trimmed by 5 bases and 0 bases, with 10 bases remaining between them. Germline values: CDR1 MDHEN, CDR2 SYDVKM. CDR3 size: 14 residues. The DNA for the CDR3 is TGTGCCAGCAGTCCACACGGACCTAACTATGGCTACACCTTC. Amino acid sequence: CASSPHGPNYGYTF.

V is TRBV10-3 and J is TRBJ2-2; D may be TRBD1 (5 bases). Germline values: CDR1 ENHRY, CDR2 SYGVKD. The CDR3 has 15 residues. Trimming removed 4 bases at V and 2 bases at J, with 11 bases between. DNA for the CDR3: TGTGCCATCAGTGGATTGCAGGGCAACACCGGGGAGCTGTTTTTT. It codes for CAISGLQGNTGELFF.

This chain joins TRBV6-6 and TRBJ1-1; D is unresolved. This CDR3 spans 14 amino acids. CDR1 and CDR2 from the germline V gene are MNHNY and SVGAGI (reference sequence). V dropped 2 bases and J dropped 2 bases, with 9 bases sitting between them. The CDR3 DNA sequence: TGTGCCAGCAGTTACACGACGTATAACACTGAAGCTTTCTTT. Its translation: CASSYTTYNTEAFF.

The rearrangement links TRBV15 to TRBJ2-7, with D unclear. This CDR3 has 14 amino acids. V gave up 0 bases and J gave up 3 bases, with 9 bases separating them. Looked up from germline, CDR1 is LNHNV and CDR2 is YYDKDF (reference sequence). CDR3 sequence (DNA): TGTGCCACCAGCAGAGATTCCGTCATCTACGAGCAGTACTTC. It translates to CATSRDSVIYEQYF.

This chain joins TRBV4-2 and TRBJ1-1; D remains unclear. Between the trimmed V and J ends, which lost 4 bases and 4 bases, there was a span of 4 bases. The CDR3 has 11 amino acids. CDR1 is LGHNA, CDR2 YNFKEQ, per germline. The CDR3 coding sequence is TGTGCCAGCAGCCGAGGCACTGAAGCTTTCTTT. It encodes CASSRGTEAFF.

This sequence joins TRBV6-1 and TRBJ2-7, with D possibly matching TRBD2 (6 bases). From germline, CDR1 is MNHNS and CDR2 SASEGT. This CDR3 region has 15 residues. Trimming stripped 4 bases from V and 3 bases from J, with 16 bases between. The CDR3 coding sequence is TGTGCCAGCAGTGGGGGCGGGGCTAGCGTCTACGAGCAGTACTTC. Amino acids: CASSGGGASVYEQYF.

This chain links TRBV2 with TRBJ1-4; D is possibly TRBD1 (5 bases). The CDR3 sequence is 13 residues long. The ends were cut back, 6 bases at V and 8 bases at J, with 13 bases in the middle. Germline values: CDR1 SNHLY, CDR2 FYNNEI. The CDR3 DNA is TGTGCCAGCAGGGGGGGGTTGTCGGAAAAACTGTTTTTT. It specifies CASRGGLSEKLFF.

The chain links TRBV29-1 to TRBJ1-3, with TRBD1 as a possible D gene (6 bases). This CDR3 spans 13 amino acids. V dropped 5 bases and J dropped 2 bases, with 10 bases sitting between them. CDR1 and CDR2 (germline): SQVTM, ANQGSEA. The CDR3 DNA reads TGCAGCGTTCTGACAGGACCTGGAAACACCATATATTTT. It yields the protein CSVLTGPGNTIYF.

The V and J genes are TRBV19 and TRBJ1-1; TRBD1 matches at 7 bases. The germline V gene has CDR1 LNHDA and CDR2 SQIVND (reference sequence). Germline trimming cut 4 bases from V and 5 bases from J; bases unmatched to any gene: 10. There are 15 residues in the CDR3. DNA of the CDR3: TGTGCCAGTAGTACCAGACAGGGACTACGGACTGAAGCTTTCTTT. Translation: CASSTRQGLRTEAFF.

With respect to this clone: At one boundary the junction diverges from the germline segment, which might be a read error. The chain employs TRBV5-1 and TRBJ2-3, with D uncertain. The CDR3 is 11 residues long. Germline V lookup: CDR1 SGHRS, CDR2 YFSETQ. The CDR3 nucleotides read TGCGCCAGCAGGTACACAAATACGCAGTATTTT. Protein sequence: CASRYTNTQYF.

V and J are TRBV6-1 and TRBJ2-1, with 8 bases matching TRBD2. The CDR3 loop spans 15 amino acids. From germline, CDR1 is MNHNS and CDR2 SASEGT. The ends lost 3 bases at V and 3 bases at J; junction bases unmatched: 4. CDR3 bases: TGTGCCAGCAGTGAGCGGGAGGCCCTCTACAATGAGCAGTTCTTC. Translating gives CASSEREALYNEQFF.

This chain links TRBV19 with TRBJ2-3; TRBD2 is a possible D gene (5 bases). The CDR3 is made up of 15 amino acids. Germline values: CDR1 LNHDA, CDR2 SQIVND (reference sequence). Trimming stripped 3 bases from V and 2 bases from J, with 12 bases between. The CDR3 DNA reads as TGTGCCAGTAGTATCGGGGATGCCTTCACAGATACGCAGTATTTT. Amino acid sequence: CASSIGDAFTDTQYF.

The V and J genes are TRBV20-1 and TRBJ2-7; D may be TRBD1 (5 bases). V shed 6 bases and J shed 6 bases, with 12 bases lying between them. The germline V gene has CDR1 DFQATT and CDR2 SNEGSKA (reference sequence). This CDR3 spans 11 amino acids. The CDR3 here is CSALKGAEQYF. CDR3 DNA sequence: TGCAGTGCCTTAAAAGGGGCCGAGCAGTACTTC.

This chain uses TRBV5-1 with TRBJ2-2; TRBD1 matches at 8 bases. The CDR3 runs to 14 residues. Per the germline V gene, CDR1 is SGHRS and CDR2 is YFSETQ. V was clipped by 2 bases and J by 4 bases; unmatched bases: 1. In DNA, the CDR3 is TGCGCCAGCAGCTTACAGGGGGGCACCGGGGAGCTGTTTTTT. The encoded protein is CASSLQGGTGELFF.

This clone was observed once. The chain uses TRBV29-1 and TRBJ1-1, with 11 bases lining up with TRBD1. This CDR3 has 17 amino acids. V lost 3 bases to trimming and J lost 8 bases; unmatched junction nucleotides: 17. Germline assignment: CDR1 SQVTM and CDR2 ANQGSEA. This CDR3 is CSVDLTLDRGREEEAFF. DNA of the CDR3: TGCAGCGTTGACCTTACCCTGGACAGGGGGCGCGAAGAAGAAGCTTTCTTT.

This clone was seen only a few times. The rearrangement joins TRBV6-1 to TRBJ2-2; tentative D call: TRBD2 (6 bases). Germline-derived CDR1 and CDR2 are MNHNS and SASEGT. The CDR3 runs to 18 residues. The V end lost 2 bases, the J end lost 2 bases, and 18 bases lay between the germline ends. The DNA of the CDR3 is TGTGCCAGCAGTGAACTGGGGATAGGGAGGCCAAACACCGGGGAGCTGTTTTTT. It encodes CASSELGIGRPNTGELFF.

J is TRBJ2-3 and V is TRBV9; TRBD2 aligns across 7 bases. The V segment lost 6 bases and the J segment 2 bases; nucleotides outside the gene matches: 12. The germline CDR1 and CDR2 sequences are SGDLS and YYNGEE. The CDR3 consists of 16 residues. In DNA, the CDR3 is TGTGCCAGCACCCCTCCGGGACTACCATCCACAGATACGCAGTATTTT. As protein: CASTPPGLPSTDTQYF. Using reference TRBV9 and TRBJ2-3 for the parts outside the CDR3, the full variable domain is DSGVTQTPKHLITATGQRVTLRCSPRSGDLSVYWYQQSLDQGLQFLIQYYNGEERAKGNILERFSAQQFPDLHSELNLSSLELGDSALYFCASTPPGLPSTDTQYFGPGTRLTVL.

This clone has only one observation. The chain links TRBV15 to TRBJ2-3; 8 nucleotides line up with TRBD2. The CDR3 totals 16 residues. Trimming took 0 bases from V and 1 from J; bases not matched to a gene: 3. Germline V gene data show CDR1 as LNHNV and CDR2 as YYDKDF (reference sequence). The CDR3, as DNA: TGTGCCACCAGCAGAGATGGAGCGGGAGGCACAGATACGCAGTATTTT. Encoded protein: CATSRDGAGGTDTQYF.

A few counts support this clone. CDR3 amino acids: CASSTPGQGVDTQYF. The CDR3 bases are TGTGCCAGCAGTACCCCGGGACAGGGGGTGGATACGCAGTATTTT. This chain uses TRBV2 with TRBJ2-3; 11 nucleotides line up with TRBD1. Germline V lookup: CDR1 SNHLY, CDR2 FYNNEI. The CDR3 sequence is 15 residues long. Unmatched junction bases numbered 7, after V lost 5 bases and J lost 6 bases.

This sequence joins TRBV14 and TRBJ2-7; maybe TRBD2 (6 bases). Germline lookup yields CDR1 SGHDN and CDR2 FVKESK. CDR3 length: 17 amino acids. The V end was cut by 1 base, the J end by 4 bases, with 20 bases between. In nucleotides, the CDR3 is TGTGCCAGCAGCCAAGTGCGAGGCGGGGAAGCCCTGTACGAGCAGTACTTC. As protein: CASSQVRGGEALYEQYF.

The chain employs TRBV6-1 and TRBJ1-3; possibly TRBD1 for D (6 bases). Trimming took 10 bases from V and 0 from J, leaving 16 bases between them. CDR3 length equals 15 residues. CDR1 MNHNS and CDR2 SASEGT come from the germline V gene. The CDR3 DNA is TGTGCCATCCTGGGGGGCATTTCCTCTGGAAACACCATATATTTT. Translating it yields CAILGGISSGNTIYF.

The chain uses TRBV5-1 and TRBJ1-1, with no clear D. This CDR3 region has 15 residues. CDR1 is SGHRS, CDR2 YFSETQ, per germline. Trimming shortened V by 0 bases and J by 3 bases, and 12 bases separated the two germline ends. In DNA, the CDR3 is TGCGCCAGCAGCTTGGTAGGTTCACGGGACACTGAAGCTTTCTTT. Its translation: CASSLVGSRDTEAFF.

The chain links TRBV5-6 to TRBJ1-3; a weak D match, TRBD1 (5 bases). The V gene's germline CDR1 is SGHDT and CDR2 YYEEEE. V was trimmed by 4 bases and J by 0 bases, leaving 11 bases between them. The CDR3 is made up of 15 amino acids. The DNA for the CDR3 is TGTGCCAGCAGCCAGGGCCGGAGCTCTGGAAACACCATATATTTT. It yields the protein CASSQGRSSGNTIYF.

This CDR3 reads CASRTGWAYNEQFF. As DNA, the CDR3 is TGTGCCAGCAGGACAGGGTGGGCCTACAATGAGCAGTTCTTC. The chain has TRBV6-5 and TRBJ2-1; 7 nucleotides line up with TRBD1. Per germline, CDR1 MNHEY and CDR2 SVGAGI. The CDR3 has 14 amino acids. V was clipped by 6 bases and J by 2 bases; unmatched bases: 4.

In DNA, the CDR3 is TGTGCCAGCAGTTACTCGTTCAGCAGCAATCAGCCCCAGCATTTT. Its translation: CASSYSFSSNQPQHF. V usage is TRBV6-5 and J usage is TRBJ1-5; D is undetermined. V lost 0 bases and J 1 base, leaving 7 bases between the germline ends. The CDR3 covers 15 residues. Germline V gene lookup returns CDR1 MNHEY and CDR2 SVGAGI.

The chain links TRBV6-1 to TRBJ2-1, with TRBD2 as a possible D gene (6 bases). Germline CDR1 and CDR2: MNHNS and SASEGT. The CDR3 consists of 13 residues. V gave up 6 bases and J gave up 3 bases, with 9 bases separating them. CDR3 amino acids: CASRRDRYNEQFF. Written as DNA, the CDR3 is TGTGCCAGCAGGCGGGACCGCTACAATGAGCAGTTCTTC.